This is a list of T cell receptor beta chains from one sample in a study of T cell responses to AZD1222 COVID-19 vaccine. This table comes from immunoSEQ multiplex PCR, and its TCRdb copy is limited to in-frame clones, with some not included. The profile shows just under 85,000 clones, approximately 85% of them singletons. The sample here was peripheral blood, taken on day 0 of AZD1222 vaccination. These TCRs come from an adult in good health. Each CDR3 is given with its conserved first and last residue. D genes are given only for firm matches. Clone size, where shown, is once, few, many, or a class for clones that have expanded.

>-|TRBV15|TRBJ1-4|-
CATSRSRLGANEKLFF
TGTGCCACCAGCAGATCGCGATTGGGGGCTAATGAAAAACTGTTTTTT
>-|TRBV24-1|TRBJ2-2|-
CATKKEGSNTGELFF
TGTGCCACCAAGAAAGAGGGTTCGAACACCGGGGAGCTGTTTTTT
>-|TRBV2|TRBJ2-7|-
CASSENEQYF
TGTGCCAGCAGTGAAAACGAGCAGTACTTC
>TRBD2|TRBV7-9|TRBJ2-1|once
CASSAGLAINEQFF
TGTGCCAGCAGCGCGGGACTAGCGATCAACGAGCAGTTCTTC
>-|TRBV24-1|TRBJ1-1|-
CATKRGTEAFF
TGTGCCACAAAGCGGGGGACTGAAGCTTTCTTT
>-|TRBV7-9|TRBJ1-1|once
CASSFPGGEAFF
TGTGCCAGCAGCTTCCCGGGAGGGGAAGCTTTCTTT
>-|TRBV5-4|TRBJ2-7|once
CASSLGSEIYEQYF
TGTGCCAGCAGCTTGGGGAGCGAGATCTACGAGCAGTACTTC
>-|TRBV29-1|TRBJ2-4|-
CSAEVGRDIQYF
TGCAGCGCTGAGGTGGGCAGGGACATTCAGTACTTC
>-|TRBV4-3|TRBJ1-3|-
CASSHTGSGNTIYF
TGCGCCAGCAGCCACACAGGGTCGGGAAACACCATATATTTT
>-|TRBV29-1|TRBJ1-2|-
CSVNRVNYGYTF
TGCAGCGTTAACAGGGTGAACTATGGCTACACCTTC
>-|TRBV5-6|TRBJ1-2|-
CASSLSWAGVNYGYTF
TGTGCCAGCAGCTTGTCCTGGGCAGGGGTAAACTATGGCTACACCTTC
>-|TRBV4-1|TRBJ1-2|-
CASSQDKRGYGYTF
TGCGCCAGCAGCCAAGATAAGAGGGGCTATGGCTACACCTTC
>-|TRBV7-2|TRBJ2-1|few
CASSLNPSHPPVNEQFF
TGTGCCAGCAGTCTTAACCCTAGCCACCCTCCTGTCAATGAGCAGTTCTTC
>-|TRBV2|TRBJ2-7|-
CASGRDGNSYEQYF
TGTGCCAGCGGGCGGGACGGAAACTCCTACGAGCAGTACTTC
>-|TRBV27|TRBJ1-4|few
CASSGTGTKNEKLFF
TGTGCCAGCAGTGGCACCGGGACAAAGAATGAAAAACTGTTTTTT
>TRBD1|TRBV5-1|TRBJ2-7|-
CASSTPGQGTGEQYF
TGCGCCAGCAGCACCCCGGGACAGGGGACGGGCGAGCAGTACTTC
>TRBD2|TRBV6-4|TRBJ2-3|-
CASSDSMGPSGDGTDTQYF
TGTGCCAGCAGTGACTCGATGGGCCCTAGCGGGGACGGGACAGATACGCAGTATTTT
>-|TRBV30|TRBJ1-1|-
CASVVAGDTEAFF
TGTGCCTCCGTCGTGGCAGGGGATACTGAAGCTTTCTTT
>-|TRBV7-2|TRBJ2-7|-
CASSLSTQYEQYF
TGTGCCAGCAGCTTATCCACCCAATACGAGCAGTACTTC
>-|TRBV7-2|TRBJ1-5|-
CASSLVRENQPQHF
TGTGCCAGCAGCTTAGTCAGGGAAAATCAGCCCCAGCATTTT
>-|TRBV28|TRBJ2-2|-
CASSFSTGELFF
TGTGCCAGCAGTTTTAGTACCGGGGAGCTGTTTTTT
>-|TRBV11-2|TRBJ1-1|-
CASSPGEGPSAEAFF
TGTGCCAGCAGCCCGGGAGAGGGACCATCCGCTGAAGCTTTCTTT
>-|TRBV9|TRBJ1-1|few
CASSLGRNTEAFF
TGTGCCAGCAGCCTAGGGAGGAACACTGAAGCTTTCTTT
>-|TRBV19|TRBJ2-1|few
CATGAGAPSYNEQFF
TGTGCCACGGGGGCGGGGGCACCTTCCTACAATGAGCAGTTCTTC
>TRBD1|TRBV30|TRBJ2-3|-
CAWRMLVTGSTDTQYF
TGTGCCTGGAGGATGTTAGTGACAGGGAGCACAGATACGCAGTATTTT
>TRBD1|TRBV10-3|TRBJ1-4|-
CAISADRDNEKLFF
TGTGCCATCAGCGCTGACAGGGATAATGAAAAACTGTTTTTT
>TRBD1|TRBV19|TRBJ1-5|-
CASSGPGQRNQPQHF
TGTGCCAGTAGTGGGCCGGGACAGCGCAATCAGCCCCAGCATTTT
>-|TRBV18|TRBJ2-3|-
CASSPPVWGTDTQYF
TGTGCCAGCTCACCACCGGTATGGGGAACAGATACGCAGTATTTT
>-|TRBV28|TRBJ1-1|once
CASSPGTFRTEAFF
TGTGCCAGCAGTCCCGGGACCTTTAGAACTGAAGCTTTCTTT
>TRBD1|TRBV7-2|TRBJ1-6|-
CASSLVSGTGHNSPLHF
TGTGCCAGCAGCTTAGTCTCCGGGACAGGGCATAATTCACCCCTCCACTTT
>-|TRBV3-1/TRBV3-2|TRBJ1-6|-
CASSTISGAFNSPLHF
TGTGCCAGCAGCACCATATCAGGGGCGTTCAATTCACCCCTCCACTTT
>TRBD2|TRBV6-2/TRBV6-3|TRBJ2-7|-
CASSYGVGGSYEQYF
TGTGCCAGCAGTTACGGCGTCGGGGGGTCCTACGAGCAGTACTTC
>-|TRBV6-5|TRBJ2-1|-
CASSFLAEYNEQFF
TGTGCCAGCAGTTTCCTAGCAGAATACAATGAGCAGTTCTTC
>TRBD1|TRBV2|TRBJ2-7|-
CATERGTGAYEQYF
TGTGCCACCGAACGCGGGACAGGAGCCTACGAGCAGTACTTC
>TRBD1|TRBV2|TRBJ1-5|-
CASSLGAGGQPQHF
TGTGCCAGCAGTCTTGGGGCAGGGGGACAGCCCCAGCATTTT
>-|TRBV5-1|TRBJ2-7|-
CASSLALLGISSYEQYF
TGCGCCAGCAGCTTGGCCTTATTAGGGATAAGCTCCTACGAGCAGTACTTC
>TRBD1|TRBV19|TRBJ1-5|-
CASSILGQGGQPQHF
TGTGCCAGTAGTATCTTGGGACAGGGGGGTCAGCCCCAGCATTTT
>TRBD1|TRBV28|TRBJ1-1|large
CASRGQGNTEAFF
TGTGCCAGCAGGGGACAGGGGAACACTGAAGCTTTCTTT
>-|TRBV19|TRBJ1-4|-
CASSMKGATTNEKLFF
TGTGCCAGTAGTATGAAGGGAGCGACAACTAATGAAAAACTGTTTTTT
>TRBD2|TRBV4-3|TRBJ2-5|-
CASSLGRAAETQYF
TGCGCCAGCAGCCTCGGGAGGGCCGCAGAGACCCAGTACTTC
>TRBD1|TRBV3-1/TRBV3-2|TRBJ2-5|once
CASSPGTVQETQYF
TGTGCCAGCAGCCCAGGGACAGTTCAAGAGACCCAGTACTTC
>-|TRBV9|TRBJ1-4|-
CASSVGAGAGTNEKLFF
TGTGCCAGCAGCGTAGGGGCGGGCGCTGGAACTAATGAAAAACTGTTTTTT
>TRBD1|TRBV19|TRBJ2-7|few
CASSISGQGRIEQYF
TGTGCCAGTAGTATTTCGGGACAGGGAAGAATCGAGCAGTACTTC
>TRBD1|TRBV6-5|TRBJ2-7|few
CASSPGQGLYEQYF
TGTGCCAGCAGCCCGGGACAGGGTCTCTACGAGCAGTACTTC
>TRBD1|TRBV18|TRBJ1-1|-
CASSTGTGYTEAFF
TGTGCCAGCTCAACCGGGACAGGGTACACTGAAGCTTTCTTT
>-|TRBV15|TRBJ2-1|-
CATSVSRSYNEQFF
TGTGCCACCAGTGTGAGTCGCTCCTACAATGAGCAGTTCTTC
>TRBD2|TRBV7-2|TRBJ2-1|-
CASSIGTSNEQFF
TGTGCCAGCAGCATCGGGACTAGTAATGAGCAGTTCTTC
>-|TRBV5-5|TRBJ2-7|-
CASSPGNEQYF
TGTGCCAGCAGCCCAGGGAACGAGCAGTACTTC